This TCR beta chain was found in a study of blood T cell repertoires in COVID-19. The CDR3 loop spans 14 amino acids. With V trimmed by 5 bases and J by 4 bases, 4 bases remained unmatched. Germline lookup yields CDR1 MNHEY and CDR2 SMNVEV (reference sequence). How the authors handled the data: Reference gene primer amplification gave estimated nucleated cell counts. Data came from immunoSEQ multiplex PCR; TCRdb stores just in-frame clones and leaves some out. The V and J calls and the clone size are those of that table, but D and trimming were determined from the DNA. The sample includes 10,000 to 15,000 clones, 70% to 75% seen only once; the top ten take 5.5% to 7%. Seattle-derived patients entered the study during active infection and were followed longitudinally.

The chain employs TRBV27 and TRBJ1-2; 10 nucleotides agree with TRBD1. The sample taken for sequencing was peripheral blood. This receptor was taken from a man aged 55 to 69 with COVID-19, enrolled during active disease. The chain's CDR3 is CASSPRTGGYGYTF. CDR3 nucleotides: TGTGCCAGCAGTCCGCGGACAGGGGGCTATGGCTACACCTTC.